What follows are 13 T cell receptor beta chains derived from one specimen sequenced in a study of PD-L1 blockade in urothelial cancer. Indicated time point: pretreatment peripheral blood. Some clones are missing from TCRdb's copy, which holds only in-frame ones; the method was immunoSEQ multiplex PCR. Found here are about 130,000 clones, about 88% of them singletons; the top ten hold 2.5% to 4%. Sequenced material: PBMCs, taken around atezolizumab (anti-PD-L1) treatment. These TCRs come from a man over 45 with urothelial cancer.

The rearrangement uses TRBV11-2 and TRBJ1-6; D gene uncertain. Between the trimmed V and J ends, which lost 5 bases and 11 bases, there was a span of 16 bases. There are 14 residues in the CDR3. CDR1 is SGHAT, CDR2 FQNNGV, per germline. CDR3 sequence: CASSPGLTHTPLHF. As DNA, the CDR3 is TGTGCCAGCAGCCCCGGACTAACCCATACACCCCTCCACTTT.

The chain combines TRBV7-9 with TRBJ2-7, with D tentatively TRBD2 (6 bases). Germline CDR1 SEHNR, CDR2 FQNEAQ (reference sequence). Trimming took 0 bases from V and 4 from J, leaving 10 bases between them. This CDR3 is 14 amino acids long. CDR3 region: CASSLAGGAYEQYF. CDR3 nucleotides: TGTGCCAGCAGCTTAGCGGGAGGTGCGTACGAGCAGTACTTC.

This clone was observed once. This chain joins TRBV19 and TRBJ2-1, with 7 bases lining up with TRBD1. The V and J ends lost 4 bases and 9 bases, in that order; junction bases with no gene match: 15. This CDR3 spans 16 amino acids. Germline assignment: CDR1 LNHDA and CDR2 SQIVND (reference sequence). The CDR3 reads CASSNQNRGLTGEQFF. The CDR3 region has the DNA TGTGCCAGTAGTAACCAAAACAGGGGCCTAACCGGTGAGCAGTTCTTC.

The chain joins TRBV15 to TRBJ2-2, with 13 bases that match TRBD2. V shed 5 bases and J 6 bases; nucleotides not matched to a gene: 6. The CDR3 loop spans 16 amino acids. CDR1 and CDR2 from the germline V gene are LNHNV and YYDKDF (reference sequence). In DNA, the CDR3 is TGTGCCACCAGCCGAGGGACTAGCGGGAAGGCCGGGGAGCTGTTTTTT. Its protein is CATSRGTSGKAGELFF.

J is TRBJ2-5 and V is TRBV7-3; D possibly corresponds to TRBD1 (5 bases). Trimming removed 6 bases at V and 4 bases at J, with 12 bases between. The CDR3 sequence is 13 residues long. Germline CDR1 is SGHTA and CDR2 is FQGTGA. CDR3 in DNA: TGTGCCAGCAGTCAGGGATCCGGAGAGACCCAGTACTTC. It yields the protein CASSQGSGETQYF. The whole variable domain, filled in from reference TRBV7-3 and TRBJ2-5, reads GAGVSQTPSNKVTEKGKYVELRCDPISGHTALYWYRQSLGQGPEFLIYFQGTGAADDSGLPNDRFFAVRPEGSVSTLKIQRTERGDSAVYLCASSQGSGETQYFGPGTRLLVL.

This rearrangement joins TRBV18 to TRBJ2-5, with 9 bases aligning to TRBD1. The V gene's germline CDR1 is KGHSH and CDR2 LQKENI. The trim removed 3 bases at V and 5 bases at J, leaving 7 bases unmatched. The CDR3 sequence is 15 residues long. CDR3 residues: CASSPGQGFRETQYF. CDR3 nucleotides: TGTGCCAGCTCACCCGGACAGGGGTTTCGGGAGACCCAGTACTTC.

The chain recombines TRBV28 with TRBJ2-3; D perhaps matches TRBD2 (6 bases). Looked up from germline, CDR1 is MDHEN and CDR2 is SYDVKM. V lost 3 bases and J 0 bases, leaving 10 bases between the germline ends. The CDR3 extends over 15 amino acids. CDR3 amino acids: CASSFRRESTDTQYF. As DNA, the CDR3 is TGTGCCAGCAGTTTTCGGCGGGAAAGCACAGATACGCAGTATTTT.

This clone was recorded once. This chain connects TRBV5-5 to TRBJ1-2; tentative D call: TRBD1 (6 bases). The V gene lost 6 bases and the J gene lost 6 bases, with 18 bases spanning the gap. This CDR3 spans 14 amino acids. The germline CDR1 and CDR2 sequences are SGHKS and YYEKEE (reference sequence). CDR3 sequence (DNA): TGTGCCAGCAAGAGACCTACAGGGAGGGATGGCTACACCTTC. Amino acids: CASKRPTGRDGYTF.

This clone was observed once. The CDR3 bases are TGTGCCAGCAGCCGCGGGGGACCGGGACGCCAGGTTCAGTACTTC. Its protein product is CASSRGGPGRQVQYF. The chain couples TRBV5-8 to TRBJ2-4, with 7 bases fitting TRBD2. With 4 bases clipped from V and 11 bases from J, the junction kept 15 bases outside the gene matches. The V gene's germline CDR1 is SGHTS and CDR2 YDEGEE. This CDR3 has 15 residues.

The chain joins TRBV6-6 to TRBJ1-1, with D possibly TRBD1 on 6 matching bases. The V end was cut by 7 bases, the J end by 7 bases, with 10 bases between. Germline CDR1 is MNHNY and CDR2 is SVGAGI (reference sequence). This CDR3 is 11 amino acids long. The CDR3 is CASKKGVEAFF. CDR3 bases: TGTGCCAGCAAAAAGGGGGTTGAAGCTTTCTTT.

This clone has a handful of counts. This sequence joins TRBV7-8 and TRBJ2-7; D may be TRBD2 (6 bases). The V end lost 3 bases, the J end lost 6 bases, and 15 bases lay between the germline ends. The CDR3 consists of 14 residues. CDR1 and CDR2 (germline): SGHVS, FQNEAQ. The CDR3 DNA reads TGTGCCAGCAGCTTCGTAGCGGATAAAGGCGAGCAGTACTTC. It translates to CASSFVADKGEQYF.

The rearrangement links TRBV10-3 to TRBJ1-1; D may be TRBD1 (6 bases). The CDR3 runs 15 residues. The germline CDR1 and CDR2 sequences are ENHRY and SYGVKD. V lost 4 bases and J lost 4, with 16 bases in between. The CDR3, as DNA: TGTGCCATCAGTGGTCCACAGGGCTTGGGCACTGAAGCTTTCTTT. Amino acids: CAISGPQGLGTEAFF.

This clone was seen only a few times. V and J are TRBV27 and TRBJ2-7; 7 bases map to TRBD1. V shed 2 bases and J 2 bases; nucleotides not matched to a gene: 0. Germline V gives CDR1 MNHEY, CDR2 SMNVEV (reference sequence). The CDR3 runs 13 residues. This chain's CDR3 is CASSLGTAYEQYF. CDR3 sequence (DNA): TGTGCCAGCAGTTTAGGGACAGCCTACGAGCAGTACTTC.